Each of the 23 T cell receptor beta chains below was sequenced from the same sample in a study of T cell repertoires in cytomegalovirus infection (dated by TCRdb to the late 2010s). Per the publication, the treatment or condition label means: in vitro stimulation with specific CMV peptide epitopes to enrich CMV-specific T cells. These receptors lack a known antigen. These reads were obtained on an Illumina HiSeq 1500. TCRdb applied fastp at Q25 and MiXCR to the public reads, then kept only in-frame beta chains. CDR3 protein duplicates are merged, each entry listing the most common genes and DNA. This sample is represented by roughly 920,000 distinct CDR3 sequences; 25% to 40% of them were singletons. Clones ranked in the top ten supply over 10% of the sample. Specimen: cultured CD8+ T cells from PBMCs, collected from culture after CMV antigen stimulation. The receptors come from a human donor in good health (CMV status not recorded). Some clones in this sample may be carry-over from other donors' samples.

This rearrangement joins TRBV7-2 to TRBJ1-6; 8 positions match TRBD1. Germline trimming cut 4 bases from V and 8 bases from J; bases unmatched to any gene: 10. Germline CDR1 and CDR2: SGHTA and FQGNSA. The CDR3 runs 16 residues. The CDR3 DNA reads TGTGCCAGCAGCTCAATTCGGACAGGGCGGTATTCACCCCTCCACTTT. This encodes CASSSIRTGRYSPLHF.

This chain uses TRBV7-6 with TRBJ1-1, with D uncertain. The CDR3 has 12 residues. Germline V CDR1 and CDR2: SGHVS, FNYEAQ. Trimming cost V 5 bases and J 8 bases, with 12 bases left between them. CDR3 in amino acids: CASSPLTPEAFF. The CDR3 bases are TGTGCCAGCAGCCCCCTGACGCCAGAAGCTTTCTTT. The full variable domain, with the rest looked up from reference TRBV7-6 and TRBJ1-1, is GAGVSQSPRYKVTKRGQDVALRCDPISGHVSLYWYRQALGQGPEFLTYFNYEAQQDKSGLPNDRFSAERPEGSISTLTIQRTEQRDSAMYRCASSPLTPEAFFGQGTRLTVV.

The chain is built from TRBV5-6 and TRBJ2-1; 7 bases map to TRBD1. The length of the CDR3 is 13 residues. The germline CDR1 and CDR2 sequences are SGHDT and YYEEEE. V gave up 5 bases and J gave up 3 bases; unmatched junction bases: 2. The CDR3 loop reads CASRDRDYNEQFF. In DNA form, the CDR3 reads TGTGCCAGCAGAGACAGGGACTACAATGAGCAGTTCTTC.

V and J are TRBV6-1 and TRBJ2-5, with TRBD2 matching over 10 bases. Germline CDR1 and CDR2: MNHNS and SASEGT. V was clipped by 0 bases and J by 5 bases; unmatched bases: 9. The CDR3 is 17 amino acids. The CDR3 nucleotides are TGTGCCAGCAGTGAAGCGCTTCGGGCTAGCGGGAGTGAGACCCAGTACTTC. Its protein product is CASSEALRASGSETQYF.

This clonotype was recorded only once. A much bigger clone sits one base away, suggesting this may be a read error. V usage is TRBV7-6 and J usage is TRBJ2-2; 11 bases fit TRBD1. Germline CDR1 is SGHVS and CDR2 is FNYEAQ. The CDR3 is 16 residues long. The CDR3 reads CACSFAGTGGTGELFF. The CDR3 DNA reads as TGTGCCTGCAGCTTCGCCGGGACAGGGGGGACCGGGGAGCTGTTTTTT.

This clonotype was picked up a small number of times. The V gene is TRBV2, the J gene TRBJ2-2, with a possible D match to TRBD2 (5 bases). Germline values: CDR1 SNHLY, CDR2 FYNNEI. V lost 8 bases, J lost 1 base, and 11 bases lay in between. This CDR3 spans 14 amino acids. The CDR3 sequence: CASRLRENTGELFF. The CDR3 DNA reads TGTGCCAGCCGTTTGAGGGAGAACACCGGGGAGCTGTTTTTT.

This sequence joins TRBV2 and TRBJ2-6; D may be TRBD1 (6 bases). There are 16 residues in the CDR3. V lost 7 bases and J lost 0, with 13 bases in between. Germline loops: CDR1 SNHLY, CDR2 FYNNEI. CDR3 DNA sequence: TGTGCCAGCATTCCCGGACAGATCTCTGGGGCCAACGTCCTGACTTTC. This encodes CASIPGQISGANVLTF.

The rearrangement links TRBV19 to TRBJ1-1; D perhaps matches TRBD1 (5 bases). The CDR3 totals 14 residues. Germline V gives CDR1 LNHDA, CDR2 SQIVND (reference sequence). V was trimmed by 5 bases and J by 5 bases, leaving 15 bases between them. The CDR3: CASSPYGAGTEAFF. In DNA, the CDR3 is TGTGCCAGTAGTCCGTACGGGGCAGGGACTGAAGCTTTCTTT.

This clonotype was detected ten times or more. V and J are TRBV29-1 and TRBJ1-2; D unresolved. Trimming removed 3 bases from V and 0 bases from J, with 5 bases in between. The CDR3 runs to 12 residues. Germline-derived CDR1 and CDR2 are SQVTM and ANQGSEA. In DNA, the CDR3 is TGCAGCGTTGACGGTGCTAACTATGGCTACACCTTC. It yields the protein CSVDGANYGYTF.

This clonotype turned up a few times. The rearrangement uses TRBV7-3 and TRBJ2-5, with D hard to call. The V gene's germline CDR1 is SGHTA and CDR2 FQGTGA. The CDR3 length is 15 residues. V was clipped by 4 bases and J by 5 bases, with 17 bases between them. The CDR3 region is CASSSAGSTVETQYF. Here the CDR3 DNA reads TGTGCCAGCAGCTCGGCTGGGTCTACAGTGGAGACCCAGTACTTC.

The rearrangement joins TRBV24-1 to TRBJ1-5, with D possibly TRBD1 on 6 matching bases. Germline V gene data show CDR1 as KGHDR and CDR2 as SFDVKD. V shed 7 bases and J shed 6 bases, with 15 bases lying between them. The CDR3 spans 14 residues. The CDR3 region has the DNA TGTGCCACCAGCCACGAGGGGGGCGGTCAGCCCCAGCATTTT. This translates into CATSHEGGGQPQHF.

A few counts support this clonotype. The chain combines TRBV27 with TRBJ1-6; D unclear. This CDR3 contains 14 residues. Germline values: CDR1 MNHEY, CDR2 SMNVEV (reference sequence). The V gene lost 5 bases and the J gene lost 3 bases, with 8 bases spanning the gap. The CDR3 DNA reads TGTGCCAGCAGTCCTGGCAACTATAATTCACCCCTCCACTTT. The encoded protein is CASSPGNYNSPLHF.

In its sample, this clonotype was seen a few times. The chain combines TRBV7-2 with TRBJ1-1; D unresolved. The germline gives CDR1 SGHTA, CDR2 FQGNSA. CDR3 length equals 12 residues. The germline V and J ends were trimmed by 4 bases and 11 bases, with 14 bases remaining between them. Written as DNA, the CDR3 is TGTGCCAGCAGCTCCCGACCCGACTGGGCTTTCTTT. It is translated as CASSSRPDWAFF.

The chain joins TRBV29-1 to TRBJ2-1, with D possibly being TRBD2 (6 bases). Trimming took 4 bases from V and 7 from J, leaving 11 bases between them. Germline-derived CDR1 and CDR2 are SQVTM and ANQGSEA. The CDR3 totals 12 residues. The CDR3 protein is CSVAPGGNEQFF. In DNA form, the CDR3 reads TGCAGCGTTGCTCCCGGGGGAAATGAGCAGTTCTTC.

The chain joins TRBV20-1 to TRBJ2-7; TRBD1 agrees at 7 bases. The CDR3 is 16 residues long. The J segment lost 8 bases and the V segment lost 5 bases, leaving 21 bases of the junction unmatched. The germline gives CDR1 DFQATT, CDR2 SNEGSKA (reference sequence). The DNA for the CDR3 is TGCAGTGCTCGGAATAAACAAACAGGACAGGCGGATAAGCAGTACTTC. The encoded protein is CSARNKQTGQADKQYF.

The chain links TRBV12-3 or TRBV12-4 to TRBJ2-2; D not resolved. Trimming left V 8 bases short and J 4 bases short, with 8 bases between. CDR3 size: 12 residues. CDR3 sequence (DNA): TGTGCCAGCGCGTGGGGCACCGGGGAGCTGTTTTTT. It specifies CASAWGTGELFF.

The V gene is TRBV19, the J gene TRBJ2-1; TRBD2 matches 8 bases. The junction had 9 bases not matched to a gene; V was cut back by 5 bases and J by 3 bases. Germline values: CDR1 LNHDA, CDR2 SQIVND (reference sequence). The CDR3 has 16 residues. The CDR3, as DNA: TGTGCCAGTAGTGCCCGGGGGGGCCCTAACTACAATGAGCAGTTCTTC. Amino acid sequence: CASSARGGPNYNEQFF.

This clonotype was seen only a few times. This chain connects TRBV23-1 to TRBJ2-3; 9 bases are shared with TRBD2. TRBV23-1 is annotated as an ORF whose role is uncertain. CDR3 length: 17 amino acids. Trimming removed 0 bases from V and 0 bases from J; junction bases left unmatched: 4. For the CDR3, the DNA is TGCGCCAGCAGTCAATCGGGCCTAGCGGGAAGCACAGATACGCAGTATTTT. Protein: CASSQSGLAGSTDTQYF.

A few counts support this clonotype. V is TRBV6-6 and J is TRBJ1-2; a weak D match, TRBD1 (5 bases). CDR1 is MNHNY and CDR2 is SVGAGI in the germline V gene (reference sequence). The CDR3 contains 11 residues. V shed 7 bases and J shed 10 bases, with 13 bases lying between them. CDR3 coding DNA: TGTGCCAGCACTCAAAAGGGGTCCTACACCTTC. This gives the protein CASTQKGSYTF.

This clonotype was picked up many times. This sequence joins TRBV4-3 and TRBJ2-3; 12 positions match TRBD2. Losses at the gene ends were 0 bases for V and 0 bases for J; bases not matched to a gene: 7. CDR1 and CDR2 from the germline V gene are LGHNA and YSLEER. The CDR3 is 19 amino acids. The CDR3 nucleotides read TGCGCCAGCAGCCAAGATTACCTAGCGGGGGGGTCTAGCACAGATACGCAGTATTTT. Translated: CASSQDYLAGGSSTDTQYF.

This chain connects TRBV7-6 to TRBJ2-1; D is ambiguous. V lost 0 bases and J 8 bases, leaving 11 bases between the germline ends. Germline V CDR1 and CDR2: SGHVS, FNYEAQ. CDR3 length: 14 residues. The CDR3 nucleotides are TGTGCCAGCAGCTTAGCTCCAGAAATCTATGAGCAGTTCTTC. This sequence encodes CASSLAPEIYEQFF. Looking up the rest from reference TRBV7-6 and TRBJ2-1 gives the full variable domain: GAGVSQSPRYKVTKRGQDVALRCDPISGHVSLYWYRQALGQGPEFLTYFNYEAQQDKSGLPNDRFSAERPEGSISTLTIQRTEQRDSAMYRCASSLAPEIYEQFFGPGTRLTVL.

This clonotype was seen a few times. The chain uses TRBV7-6 and TRBJ2-1; D is perhaps TRBD1 (6 bases). The CDR3 has 13 residues. Deletions cut 3 bases from V and 10 bases from J, with 13 bases between. From germline, CDR1 is SGHVS and CDR2 FNYEAQ. The CDR3 DNA reads as TGTGCCAGCAGCTTGGGACACCTCTCCGAGCAGTTCTTC. Translation gives CASSLGHLSEQFF.

The V gene is TRBV15, the J gene TRBJ1-5; D is undetermined. Germline CDR1 is LNHNV and CDR2 is YYDKDF (reference sequence). The CDR3 consists of 15 residues. The V gene lost 3 bases and the J gene lost 6 bases, with 15 bases spanning the gap. CDR3 DNA: TGTGCCACCAGCAGTGACGACGCCGCGGGTCAGCCCCAGCATTTT. Translated: CATSSDDAAGQPQHF.